Listed below are T cell receptor beta chains from one sample, sequenced in a study of identical twins. TCRdb analysed the 5' RACE reads with MiXCR anew, one entry per CDR3 protein. The top ten hold 1.5% to 2% of the sample, which has about 890,000 distinct CDR3 sequences, 10% to 15% seen once. The same sample was also used in a study of yellow fever vaccine responses in identical twins.

Sequencing used PBMCs. These TCRs come from a young woman in good health. Each CDR3 is given with its conserved first and last residue. Each record gives: V gene, J gene, D gene, clone size, CDR3 DNA, CDR3 protein. D genes are given only for firm matches. Not all rows give a size; the values are once, few, many and, for expanded clones, a class.

V: TRBV7-2; J: TRBJ1-6; D: .; size: few; DNA: TGTGCCAGCAGCTTAGGGGGGGGGCGTCCCCTCCACTTT; CDR3: CASSLGGGRPLHF
V: TRBV5-1; J: TRBJ2-1; D: TRBD2; size: many; DNA: TGCGCCAGCAGCTTGGTAGCGGGGGGCCGCAATGAGCAGTTCTTC; CDR3: CASSLVAGGRNEQFF
V: TRBV19; J: TRBJ1-1; D: .; size: few; DNA: TGTGCCAGTAGTCTACAGCCAAACACTGAAGCTTTCTTT; CDR3: CASSLQPNTEAFF
V: TRBV5-1; J: TRBJ1-3; D: .; size: few; DNA: TGCGCCAGCAGCCCGGGGTGGGTACCGGACATATATTTT; CDR3: CASSPGWVPDIYF
V: TRBV14; J: TRBJ2-7; D: .; size: .; DNA: TGTGCCAGCAGCCAAGAAGGGTGGCATCACCTGGGGTACGAGCAGTACTTC; CDR3: CASSQEGWHHLGYEQYF
V: TRBV4-1; J: TRBJ2-2; D: TRBD1; size: .; DNA: TGCGCCAGCAGCCAAAAAGGACAGGGGGAATTAGGGGAGCTGTTTTTT; CDR3: CASSQKGQGELGELFF
V: TRBV20-1; J: TRBJ2-1; D: TRBD2; size: many; DNA: TGCAGTGCCACCGGACTAGCGGGAGGCCCCTACAATGAGCAGTTCTTC; CDR3: CSATGLAGGPYNEQFF
V: TRBV7-8; J: TRBJ2-5; D: .; size: .; DNA: TGTGCCAGCAGCTTCCTCGGGACTGCGGAGACCCAGTACTTC; CDR3: CASSFLGTAETQYF
V: TRBV9; J: TRBJ2-7; D: TRBD2; size: many; DNA: TGTGCCAGCAGCGTAGGAGCTAGCGGGACCTACGAGCAGTACTTC; CDR3: CASSVGASGTYEQYF
V: TRBV6-1; J: TRBJ1-2; D: .; size: few; DNA: TGTGCCAGCAGTGAGTACCGGCAGTCGAGGAATTTAGGCTACACCTTC; CDR3: CASSEYRQSRNLGYTF
V: TRBV19; J: TRBJ2-7; D: .; size: few; DNA: TGTGCCAGTAGTATTTGGGGGGAACGGAGGCACTTC; CDR3: CASSIWGERRHF
V: TRBV20-1; J: TRBJ1-2; D: .; size: .; DNA: TGCAGTGCTAACGGGTGGGCCGAAAACTATGGCTACACCTTC; CDR3: CSANGWAENYGYTF
V: TRBV20-1; J: TRBJ2-7; D: TRBD2; size: .; DNA: TGCAGTGCTAGAGAGGGACTAGCGGGTCGCCTTACCTCCTACGAGCAGTACTTC; CDR3: CSAREGLAGRLTSYEQYF
V: TRBV7-9; J: TRBJ1-4; D: .; size: few; DNA: TGTGCCAGCAGCTCCCCCGAACAGGAAAATGAAAAACTGTTTTTT; CDR3: CASSSPEQENEKLFF
V: TRBV12-3/TRBV12-4; J: TRBJ2-3; D: TRBD1; size: few; DNA: TGTGCCAGCAGTCCTGGGACAGGGTTGAATGGAGATACGCAGTATTTT; CDR3: CASSPGTGLNGDTQYF
V: TRBV5-1; J: TRBJ2-1; D: TRBD2; size: .; DNA: TGCGCCAGCAGCCCCGGTGGTAGCGGGAGGGCCGGACAGTTCTTC; CDR3: CASSPGGSGRAGQFF
V: TRBV27; J: TRBJ2-1; D: .; size: many; DNA: TGTGCCAGCAGTTCTGGGTCCTACAATGAGCAGTTCTTC; CDR3: CASSSGSYNEQFF
V: TRBV5-1; J: TRBJ2-1; D: .; size: few; DNA: TGCGCCAGCAGCTTGGAGGCGGGGCGAACCTACAATGAGCAGTTCTTC; CDR3: CASSLEAGRTYNEQFF
V: TRBV27; J: TRBJ1-4; D: .; size: .; DNA: TGTGCCAGCAGGCTGGGTCCTTCTGCAACTAATGAAAAACTGTTTTTT; CDR3: CASRLGPSATNEKLFF
V: TRBV24-1; J: TRBJ2-2; D: .; size: .; DNA: TGTGCCACCAGTGATTTAAGGGACGGCACCGGGGAGCTGTTTTTT; CDR3: CATSDLRDGTGELFF
V: TRBV6-1; J: TRBJ1-1; D: .; size: few; DNA: TGTGCCAGCAGTGAAGCGGAAACGGTCAGGGCCACTGAAGCTTTCTTT; CDR3: CASSEAETVRATEAFF
V: TRBV14; J: TRBJ1-1; D: TRBD1; size: few; DNA: TGTGCCAGCAGCCGAGGACAGGGGAGGAACACTGAAGCTTTCTTT; CDR3: CASSRGQGRNTEAFF
V: TRBV5-1; J: TRBJ2-1; D: .; size: many; DNA: TGCGCCAGCAGCTCTAGCCTCATAACGGGCAATGAGCAGTTCTTC; CDR3: CASSSSLITGNEQFF